This T cell receptor beta chain was found in a study of cytomegalovirus exposure and HLA in healthy donors (TCRdb year 2017). With regard to the full study: In an earlier analysis of 587 of the donors, around 300 Gb of sequence data and approximately 120 million unique TCR beta sequences from roughly 180 million T cells were reported. Roughly 300 gigabases of sequencing data and around 80 million unique TCR sequences made up an early release that covered 500 to 700 HLA-typed donors. Of the 350 to 450 genotyped donors, less than 85% were placed in the genetic ancestry cluster associated with self-reported Caucasian donors. The aim of the study was to test whether cataloging public T cell receptors could identify signatures of past pathogen exposure. The study used immunosequencing to profile the T cell repertoires of about 670 subjects and linked those repertoires to cytomegalovirus serostatus. Along with the roughly 700-subject first cohort, a separate validation cohort of over 90 different subjects was used. High-throughput TCR immunosequencing, statistical association of individual TCRs with disease status, and machine learning were combined to predict cytomegalovirus infection status. To study patterns of TCR occurrence, a later analysis re-analyzed previously published TCR beta repertoires from around 660 donors and added high-resolution HLA genotyping. Rather than drawing on any new phenotypic data, the later analysis identified candidate immune exposures from TCR beta sequences and the way those sequences occurred across donors. To decide whether each TCR beta V gene segment behaved as functional or pseudogenic, an earlier analysis of some 600 of the donors relied on high-throughput TCR beta sequencing. Donor age, sex, ethnicity and CMV serostatus were collected together with the repertoire data. A later genetic analysis took genome-wide SNP genotypes for about three fifths of the 666 donors and used that subset as a discovery cohort. All discovery cohort repertoires had been generated using a single sequencing platform. HLA typing covered class I and class II loci at four-digit resolution. The number of donors typed differed by locus, with about 620-630 for A, B, C, DRB1 and DQB1, roughly 520 for DQA1, over 600 for DPA1, and 472 for DPB1. Several DR-DQ haplotypes were handled as single units for association and clustering, since linkage in the cohort was strong. Among about 370 genotyped donors of the cohort, an average of around 220,000 unique TCR beta nucleotide sequences was sequenced per donor, of which about 19% were non-productive.

This clone has just one count. The antigen it recognizes is unknown. Base quality data are lacking; no much larger clone is found one base away. The study at large found these results: In a later analysis, HLA-associated TCR beta chains showed more clonal expansion and lower generation probabilities than non-associated chains that were equally common. Only TCR beta chains were sequenced in this cohort, and the absence of alpha or paired-chain data limited detectable features. A later analysis reported that several top co-occurrence clusters appeared linked to parvovirus B19, influenza, CMV and Epstein-Barr virus. An earlier analysis of approximately 600 of the donors showed that most TCR beta V segments appeared in productive rearrangements either about 87% or about 30% of the time, which broadly matched IMGT annotations. A further reported finding was that TCR beta sequences accurately predicted the HLA-A and HLA-B alleles for most subjects in the first cohort. Assigning TCR associations to individual alleles was difficult when HLA alleles, especially DR and DQ, strongly co-occurred. CMV serostatus was the only immune exposure information available for the cohort. Correlated functional status among segregating V segments might be attributable to linkage disequilibrium, but an unknown experimental factor could not be ruled out. In vitro tests confirmed that three of the cytomegalovirus-associated TCR beta chains recognize cytomegalovirus antigens. A later analysis found that most CMV-associated TCR beta chains appeared HLA-restricted, with HLA associations seemingly driven largely by CMV exposure. In a later genetic analysis, a missense DCLRE1C variant was associated with V-gene and J-gene trimming of TCR beta chains, and the association was replicated in an independent cohort. A later analysis found that TCR association rates varied across HLA loci, with DRB1 alleles showing the most associated TCRs and HLA-C alleles the fewest. In both the original and validation cohorts, the classifier was reported to diagnose cytomegalovirus status with high specificity and sensitivity. Because counts were too low, more than 15 rarely observed V segments, including chromosome 9 orphons, were left out of the earlier analysis of 587 of the donors. The authors suggested that the approach could potentially be extended to other disease states and immunological phenotypes. Most TCR sequences were observed very rarely across donors, whereas some public TCRs were present in many individuals. The study listed 164 TCR beta chains as associated with cytomegalovirus. Some IMGT-functional V segments, including TRBV6-2 and TRBV6-3, could not be distinguished by the 87-base-pair reads and were therefore excluded. Because some donors lacked HLA typing at each locus, the association tests relied only on the typed subset. A later genetic analysis reported fewer N-insertions in productive TCRs among donors in an Asian-associated ancestry cluster than the approximately 670-donor mean. Sequencing depth was assumed to be roughly uniform across donors in the presence/absence analyses, though that assumption may not hold. At a false discovery rate of 0.05, a later analysis linked under 20,000 TCR beta sequences to specific HLA alleles. The sequencing pipeline was judged likely to have produced a cluster of highly shared sequence variants as a technical artifact.

The germline V gene encodes CDR1 LNHNV and CDR2 YYDKDF (reference sequence). The CDR3 sequence holds 14 residues, the cysteine and phenylalanine included. Just the 42-base CDR3 DNA is kept, in frame starting at base 1. V lost 4 bases and J lost 6 bases; the stretch between them is 15 bases long. The method was the immunoSEQ multiplex PCR assay. The multiplex PCR relied on a mix of 60 forward primers for TCR Vbeta segments and 13 reverse primers for TCR Jbeta segments. The CDR3 region of rearranged TCR beta genes was amplified from genomic DNA with a multiplex PCR assay. Amplified TCR beta libraries were sequenced as 87-base-pair reads on the Illumina HiSeq System. Processing in the source paper ran as follows. Across the 640 or so repertoires, a later analysis counted 80 million or so unique TCR beta chains, roughly 11 million of which were shared by at least two donors. Raw reads were error-corrected and collapsed into unique sequences by a nearest-neighbor algorithm in which closely related sequences were merged to remove PCR and sequencing errors. To assign V, D and J gene segments, CDR3 sequences were aligned to IMGT reference sequences. For a sequence to be retained, a match of at least six nucleotides to both a V gene segment and a J gene segment was required. Rearrangements were called productive when the CDR3 lacked stop codons and stayed in frame with V and J; all others were non-productive. CDR3 was defined according to IMGT convention as the region running from the second conserved V-encoded cysteine to the conserved J-encoded phenylalanine. Sequences without an unambiguous match to a single V gene segment were excluded from the earlier analysis of about 630 of the donors. In an earlier analysis of around 590 of the donors, a V segment was called functional when productive rearrangements were above 56.7%, and segregating when the standard deviation between donors exceeded 5%. A statistical classification framework was built for diagnosing cytomegalovirus status from the catalog of TCR beta chain sequences. A later analysis assigned V and J genes by comparing TCR nucleotide sequences with IMGT/GENE-DB human TR gene sequences. Using the TCRdist pipeline, a later analysis assigned CDR3 sequences along with most-parsimonious VDJ recombination scenarios. In a later analysis, each TCR beta chain was defined by its CDR3 amino acid sequence together with its V-gene family, and reads lacking a unique V-gene family were excluded. To address suspected cross-contamination and a sequencing artifact, a later analysis removed some 620 highly shared, low-generation-probability nucleotide sequences. In a later analysis, a clonal expansion index was calculated for each public chain from normalized within-repertoire ranks of inferred template counts. In a later analysis, generation probabilities were computed using a VDJ recombination model fitted to out-of-frame rearrangements, and the results were checked against IGoR. A later analysis scored TCR-TCR, TCR-HLA and TCR-CMV co-occurrence with hypergeometric tests, applying a repertoire-size bias correction to TCR pairs. In a later analysis, false discovery rates were estimated by permuting HLA or CMV assignments 20 times. In a later analysis, co-occurring TCRs were grouped using DBSCAN, and TCRdist sequence similarity was added for clustering within HLA-allele-positive subsets. For co-occurrence clustering, repertoires with fewer than 30,000 or more than 120,000 public chains were excluded, along with 4 to 6 repertoires with anomalous nucleotide sharing. TCRdb stores this immuneACCESS table with in-frame sequences only. Part of the clones is absent; in the studies checked, under half of the shortfall reflects unresolved V genes, and no reason is known for the rest. V, J and clone size are those of that table, while D and trimming were read from the DNA. This sample is represented by some 150,000 clones; around three quarters of them were singletons. The top ten hold 6.5% to 8.5% of the sample.

The cohort consisted of approximately 690 healthy bone marrow donors. At the time of sampling, every cohort member was nominally healthy, though immune exposures that went unrecorded were likely present. The donor was CMV seropositive and was included in the group of 250 to 300 seropositive cohort members. Each donor provided a peripheral blood sample, and peripheral blood mononuclear cells were used for TCR beta sequencing. The Qiagen DNeasy Blood Extraction Kit was used to extract genomic DNA from the blood cell samples. The sequenced material came from PBMCs. The V and J genes are TRBV15 and TRBJ2-5, and TRBD1 may be the D gene, going by 6 matching bases. The sequence derives from a woman in her thirties or forties in good health and CMV-seropositive. The CDR3 has the sequence CATSMNRAGKTQYF. The nucleotide sequence is given as TGTGCCACCAGCATGAACAGGGCGGGTAAGACCCAGTACTTC.